What follows is one T cell receptor (beta chain) and its context. Germline-derived CDR1 and CDR2 are LGHNA and YSLEER. Trimming stripped 0 bases from V and 3 bases from J, with 6 bases between. This CDR3 has 13 residues. This sample was taken from a study of OX40 agonist ivuxolimab in advanced cancers. TCRdb keeps only in-frame clones here, not all; method: immunoSEQ multiplex PCR. The sample comprises 42,000 or so clones, under 90% of which are singletons, and more than 20% rests with the top ten. This sequence joins TRBV4-3 and TRBJ2-7; D not certain. The TCR was taken from an adult with an advanced solid tumor such as melanoma, head and neck, liver or kidney cancer. The material sequenced was CD4+ or CD8+ T cells sorted from blood, taken in a trial of the OX40 agonist ivuxolimab. CDR3 in amino acids: CASSQETYYEQYF. In nucleotides, the CDR3 is TGCGCCAGCAGCCAAGAAACATACTACGAGCAGTACTTC.